This T cell receptor beta chain was sequenced in a study of blood T cell repertoires in COVID-19. Looking at the study overall: Specimens from acute and convalescent COVID-19 originated in the United States, Italy and Spain. T cells, B-cell-depleted T cells, or PBMCs supplied cDNA or gDNA.

Germline-derived CDR1 and CDR2 are MNHEY and SVGAGI. V shed 3 bases and J 5 bases; nucleotides not matched to a gene: 5. The CDR3 consists of 14 residues. As originally analysed: It was from reference gene primer amplification that nucleated cell counts were estimated. Sequenced by immunoSEQ multiplex PCR; TCRdb stores in-frame clones only, minus some. The V and J calls and clone size were taken over from that table, and D and trimming were inferred from the DNA. This sample has 150,000 to 200,000 clones, with around nine tenths found just once. Sequencing input: peripheral blood. The chain recombines TRBV6-5 with TRBJ2-7; 9 bases match TRBD1. The origin of this receptor is a man in his sixties with active or convalescent COVID-19. CDR3 sequence: CASSYTGGLDEQYF. Here the CDR3 DNA reads TGTGCCAGCAGTTATACAGGGGGCCTAGACGAGCAGTACTTC.